A selection of T cell receptor beta chains follows, all from one sample in a study of CD8+ T cells in alopecia areata. Measured with immunoSEQ multiplex PCR; TCRdb has only the in-frame clones, and not every one. The table has 200,000 to 250,000 clones, under 40% seen once; the top ten hold 0.48%. The sample in question was CD4+ T cells sorted from blood, obtained between weeks 30 and 35, from a patient treated with tofacitinib. All receptors derive from a human donor with alopecia areata. Each CDR3 is given with its conserved first and last residue. The D gene is left open where the match is weak. A clone size is listed for some rows: how often the clone was seen (once, few, many), or a class if it is expanded.

>TRBV9|few|TRBJ1-2|-
CASSARLLGYGYTF
TGTGCCAGCAGCGCTCGACTGTTGGGGTATGGCTACACCTTC
>TRBV29-1|few|TRBJ2-5|TRBD2
CSVYYSGTSPETQYF
TGCAGCGTTTACTATTCCGGGACTAGCCCGGAGACCCAGTACTTC
>TRBV5-1|-|TRBJ2-7|-
CASSLVGTTYYEQYF
TGCGCCAGCAGCTTGGTAGGCACTACCTACTACGAGCAGTACTTC
>TRBV29-1|few|TRBJ1-1|-
CSVGGFVTEAFF
TGCAGCGTTGGAGGGTTTGTCACTGAAGCTTTCTTT
>TRBV11-2|-|TRBJ1-4|-
CASSGNRMIGEGLFF
TGTGCCAGCAGCGGGAACCGTATGATTGGGGAGGGACTGTTTTTT
>TRBV25-1|once|TRBJ2-2|-
CASSFLGGANTGELFF
TGTGCCAGCAGTTTCCTAGGGGGAGCGAACACCGGGGAGCTGTTTTTT
>TRBV14|few|TRBJ2-2|-
CASSQDFYPSNTGELFF
TGTGCCAGCAGCCAAGATTTTTACCCATCCAACACCGGGGAGCTGTTTTTT
>TRBV6-6|few|TRBJ2-3|-
CASSYNTDTQYF
TGTGCCAGCAGTTACAACACAGATACGCAGTATTTT
>TRBV7-2|-|TRBJ2-1|TRBD2
CASRPPGTSGSSYNEQFF
TGTGCCAGCAGACCCCCTGGGACTAGCGGAAGCTCCTACAATGAGCAGTTCTTC
>TRBV15|-|TRBJ2-6|TRBD1
CATSRRTGQGVGANVLTF
TGTGCCACCAGCCGACGTACGGGACAGGGGGTTGGGGCCAACGTCCTGACTTTC
>TRBV4-2|few|TRBJ2-5|-
CASSRAGVETQYF
TGTGCCAGCAGCCGGGCCGGGGTAGAGACCCAGTACTTC
>TRBV6-5|once|TRBJ2-3|-
CASSSRVEGTDTQYF
TGTGCCAGCAGTTCCAGGGTCGAGGGCACAGATACGCAGTATTTT
>TRBV2|few|TRBJ1-6|TRBD1
CASSRQGNSPLHF
TGTGCCAGCAGCCGACAGGGGAATTCACCCCTCCACTTT
>TRBV19|-|TRBJ1-5|TRBD1
CASRIGTGAAQPQHF
TGTGCCAGTAGGATCGGGACAGGGGCGGCTCAGCCCCAGCATTTT
>TRBV5-1|-|TRBJ1-1|TRBD1
CASSLSRDRGGYTEAFF
TGCGCCAGCAGCTTGAGCCGGGACAGAGGGGGGTACACTGAAGCTTTCTTT
>TRBV5-1|-|TRBJ2-7|-
CASSLDYAEQYF
TGCGCCAGCAGCTTGGATTACGCCGAGCAGTACTTC
>TRBV7-2|medium-sized|TRBJ2-1|-
CASSRGPAHEQFF
TGTGCCAGCAGCCGCGGACCGGCACATGAGCAGTTCTTC
>TRBV7-2|-|TRBJ2-1|TRBD2
CASSLEREGPVF
TGTGCCAGCAGCTTAGAGCGGGAGGGCCCTGTCTTC
>TRBV5-1|-|TRBJ1-2|-
CASSLGGDDYGYTF
TGCGCCAGCAGCTTGGGCGGGGATGACTATGGCTACACCTTC
>TRBV5-1|-|TRBJ1-1|-
CASSLQGNTEAFF
TGCGCCAGCAGCTTACAGGGGAACACTGAAGCTTTCTTT
>TRBV20-1|few|TRBJ1-3|-
CSAYRRNTIYF
TGCAGTGCCTACCGTCGGAACACCATATATTTT
>TRBV7-9|few|TRBJ2-2|-
CASSRTGELFF
TGTGCCAGCAGCCGCACCGGGGAGCTGTTTTTT
>TRBV20-1|few|TRBJ1-4|-
CSATTNEKLFF
TGCAGTGCTACAACTAATGAAAAACTGTTTTTT
>TRBV5-1|few|TRBJ2-7|-
CASSLARDTGTYEQYF
TGCGCCAGCAGCTTGGCCCGGGACACGGGAACCTACGAGCAGTACTTC
>TRBV5-6|-|TRBJ2-7|TRBD2
CASSLTTGTSGRYEQYF
TGTGCCAGCAGCTTGACTACCGGGACTAGCGGGAGATACGAGCAGTACTTC
>TRBV7-6|-|TRBJ2-2|TRBD2
CASSTTSGRTGELFF
TGTGCCAGCAGCACGACTAGCGGGAGGACCGGGGAGCTGTTTTTT
>TRBV5-1|few|TRBJ2-1|-
CASSSPGGEQFF
TGCGCCAGCAGCTCACCCGGGGGTGAGCAGTTCTTC
>TRBV19|-|TRBJ2-7|-
CASSQSYEQYF
TGTGCCAGTAGTCAATCCTACGAGCAGTACTTC
>TRBV15|-|TRBJ1-6|-
CATSRDRVYLHF
TGTGCCACCAGCAGAGATCGGGTTTACCTCCACTTT
>TRBV7-6|-|TRBJ2-5|-
CASSLAEQETQYF
TGTGCCAGCAGCTTAGCTGAGCAAGAGACCCAGTACTTC
>TRBV25-1|-|TRBJ2-7|-
CASSVDSYEQYF
TGTGCCAGCAGTGTAGACTCCTACGAGCAGTACTTC
>TRBV7-9|-|TRBJ2-1|TRBD2
CASSSFWTSAYNEQFF
TGTGCCAGCAGCTCTTTCTGGACTAGCGCCTACAATGAGCAGTTCTTC
>TRBV5-1|many|TRBJ2-1|TRBD1
CASSQTGGNEQFF
TGCGCCAGCAGCCAAACAGGGGGCAATGAGCAGTTCTTC
>TRBV2|-|TRBJ2-2|TRBD2
CASSPLASGELFF
TGTGCCAGCAGTCCACTAGCGTCCGGGGAGCTGTTTTTT